This TCR beta chain is drawn from a study of T cell repertoires in cytomegalovirus infection. Looking at the study overall: The study used recently identified HLA-C-restricted and well-studied HLA-B-restricted CMV epitopes. Shared public TCR beta signatures pointed to both CMV infection and a matching HLA type. The study's findings and limits: CMV-specific TCR beta clonotypes restricted by HLA-C were the ones dominating the ex vivo response. CMV carriers having the relevant HLA were flagged by cumulative public TCR beta family frequency.

TCRdb fed the reads into MiXCR, producing one record per CDR3 protein. The data show some 500,000 distinct CDR3 sequences, with more than 30% seen just once and roughly a sixth held by the top ten. The CDR3 is 16 amino acids. Trimming cost V 5 bases and J 6 bases, with 17 bases left between them. Germline loops: CDR1 SEHNR, CDR2 FQNEAQ (reference sequence). This clonotype appeared a few times. The antigen remains undetermined. The sequence derives from a human donor in good health (CMV status not recorded). Some clones in this sample may be carry-over from other donors' samples. Material: cultured PBMCs, obtained from culture after CMV antigen stimulation. This chain connects TRBV7-9 to TRBJ1-6; D is unclear. The CDR3 sequence is CASSPPWIESNSPLHF. The CDR3 DNA is TGTGCCAGCAGCCCTCCTTGGATAGAGAGTAATTCACCCCTCCACTTT.